This T cell receptor (beta chain) was retrieved from a study of CD8+ T cells in alopecia areata. Study-wide context: At a dose of 5 to 10 mg twice daily, oral tofacitinib was given to treated patients. A 6-month period off drug followed tofacitinib, which lasted 6 to 18 months.

This CDR3 has 14 residues. Germline V lookup: CDR1 MGHDK, CDR2 SYGVNS. J gave up 6 bases and V 8 bases, and 10 bases lay outside the gene matches. Investigators sorted PBMCs to obtain both CD4+ and CD8+ T cells. RNA was isolated and reverse transcribed to cDNA, the sequencing template. This table comes from immunoSEQ multiplex PCR, and its TCRdb copy is limited to in-frame clones, with some not included. The table has 200,000 to 250,000 clones, roughly two thirds seen once. This clone was observed a few times. Its antigen is still unknown. Study-level results: When scalp samples are sequenced, resident alphabeta T cells of normal skin are also captured.

The clonotype comes from a human donor with alopecia areata. The sequenced sample was CD4+ T cells sorted from blood, obtained at week 0. This chain uses TRBV25-1 with TRBJ1-5; 7 bases line up with TRBD1. Here the CDR3 DNA reads TGTGCCAGCCCTATCACAGGGGATAGTCAGCCCCAGCATTTT. It encodes CASPITGDSQPQHF.